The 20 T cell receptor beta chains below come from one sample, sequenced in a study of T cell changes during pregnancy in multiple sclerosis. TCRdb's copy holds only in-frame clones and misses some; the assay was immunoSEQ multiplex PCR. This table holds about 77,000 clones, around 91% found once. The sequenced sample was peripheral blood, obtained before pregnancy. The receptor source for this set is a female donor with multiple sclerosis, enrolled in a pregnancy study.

DNA for the CDR3: TGTGCCAGCAGTTACTCAGGGCAGGGGAATGGCGAAGCTTTCTTT. Translating gives CASSYSGQGNGEAFF. The chain couples TRBV6-5 to TRBJ1-1; a possible D gene is TRBD1 (6 bases). V lost 0 bases to trimming and J lost 8 bases, with 16 bases between them. The CDR3 has 15 residues. Germline CDR1 reads MNHEY; CDR2 reads SVGAGI.

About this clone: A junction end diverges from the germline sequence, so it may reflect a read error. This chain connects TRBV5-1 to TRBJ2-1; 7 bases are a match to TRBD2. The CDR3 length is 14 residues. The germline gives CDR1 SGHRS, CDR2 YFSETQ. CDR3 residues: CASSLAGLDNEQFF. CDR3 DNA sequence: TGCGCCAGCAGCTTGGCCGGACTAGACAATGAACAGTTCTTC. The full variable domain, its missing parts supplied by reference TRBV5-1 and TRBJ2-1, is KAGVTQTPRYLIKTRGQQVTLSCSPISGHRSVSWYQQTPGQGLQFLFEYFSETQRNKGNFPGRFSGRQFSNSRSEMNVSTLELGDSALYLCASSLAGLDNEQFFGPGTRLTVL.

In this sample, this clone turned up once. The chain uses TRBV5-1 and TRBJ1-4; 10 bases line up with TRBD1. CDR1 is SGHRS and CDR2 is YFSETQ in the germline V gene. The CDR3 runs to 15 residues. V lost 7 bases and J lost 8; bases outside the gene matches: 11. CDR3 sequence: CASRGYPGQGEKLFF. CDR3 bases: TGCGCCAGCCGTGGGTACCCGGGACAGGGGGAAAAACTGTTTTTT.

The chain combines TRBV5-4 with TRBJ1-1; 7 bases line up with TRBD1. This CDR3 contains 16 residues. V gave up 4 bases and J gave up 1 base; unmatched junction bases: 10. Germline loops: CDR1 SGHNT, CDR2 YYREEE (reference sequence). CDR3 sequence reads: CASSVPSGTANTEAFF. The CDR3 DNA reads TGTGCCAGCAGCGTGCCATCCGGGACAGCGAACACTGAAGCTTTCTTT.

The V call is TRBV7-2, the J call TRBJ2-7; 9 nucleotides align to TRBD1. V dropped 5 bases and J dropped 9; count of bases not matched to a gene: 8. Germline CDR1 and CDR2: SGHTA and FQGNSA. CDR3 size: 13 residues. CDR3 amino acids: CASSLHPGQGQYF. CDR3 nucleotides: TGTGCCAGCAGCCTGCATCCGGGACAGGGGCAGTACTTC.

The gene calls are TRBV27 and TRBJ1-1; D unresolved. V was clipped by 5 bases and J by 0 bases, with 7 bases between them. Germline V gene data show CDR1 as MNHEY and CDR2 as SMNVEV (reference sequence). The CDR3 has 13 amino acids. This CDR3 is CASSPFLNTEAFF. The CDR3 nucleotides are TGTGCCAGCAGTCCCTTCTTGAACACTGAAGCTTTCTTT.

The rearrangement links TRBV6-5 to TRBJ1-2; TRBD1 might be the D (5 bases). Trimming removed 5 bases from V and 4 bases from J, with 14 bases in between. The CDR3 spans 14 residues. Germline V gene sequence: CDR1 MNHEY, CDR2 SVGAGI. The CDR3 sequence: CASSPSGGIYGYTF. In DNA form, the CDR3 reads TGTGCCAGCAGTCCCTCCGGGGGGATCTATGGCTACACCTTC.

The CDR3 bases are TGTGCCAGCAGCTTTCAGCGGGGTTCAGTTGAGACCCAGTACTTC. Amino acid sequence: CASSFQRGSVETQYF. The chain is built from TRBV13 and TRBJ2-5, with 7 nucleotides matching TRBD2. Germline V CDR1 and CDR2: PRHDT, FYEKMQ (reference sequence). The CDR3 sequence is 15 residues long. The V and J ends lost 3 bases and 5 bases, in that order; junction bases with no gene match: 9.

CDR3 protein: CASSLVGDETQYF. In DNA, the CDR3 is TGTGCCAGCAGCTTGGTAGGGGATGAGACCCAGTACTTC. The rearrangement joins TRBV5-4 to TRBJ2-5, with TRBD1 as a possible D gene (5 bases). The CDR3 covers 13 residues. V lost 0 bases, J lost 5 bases, and 8 bases lay in between. Germline CDR1 is SGHNT and CDR2 is YYREEE (reference sequence).

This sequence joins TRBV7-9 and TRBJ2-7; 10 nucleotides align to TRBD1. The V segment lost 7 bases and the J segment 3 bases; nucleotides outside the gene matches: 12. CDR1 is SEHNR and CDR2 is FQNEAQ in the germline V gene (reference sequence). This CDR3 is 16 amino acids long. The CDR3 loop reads CASTIPRDRGLYEQYF. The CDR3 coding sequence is TGTGCCAGCACCATACCGAGGGACAGGGGCCTCTACGAGCAGTACTTC.

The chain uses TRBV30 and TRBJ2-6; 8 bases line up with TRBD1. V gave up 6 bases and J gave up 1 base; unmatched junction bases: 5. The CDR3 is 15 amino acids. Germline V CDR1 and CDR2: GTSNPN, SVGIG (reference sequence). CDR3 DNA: TGTGCCTGCGGACAGGGAAGTTCTGGGGCCAACGTCCTGACTTTC. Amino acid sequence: CACGQGSSGANVLTF.

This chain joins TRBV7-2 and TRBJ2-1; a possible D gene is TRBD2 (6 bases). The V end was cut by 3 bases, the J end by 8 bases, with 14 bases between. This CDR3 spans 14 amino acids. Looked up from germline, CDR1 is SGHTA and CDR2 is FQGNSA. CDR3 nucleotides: TGTGCCAGCAGCTTCCTATTATCTAGCGATGAGCAGTTCTTC. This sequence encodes CASSFLLSSDEQFF.

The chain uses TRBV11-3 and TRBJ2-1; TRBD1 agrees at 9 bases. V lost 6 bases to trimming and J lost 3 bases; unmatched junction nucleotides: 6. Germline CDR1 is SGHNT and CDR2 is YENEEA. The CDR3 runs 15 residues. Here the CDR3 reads CASSPGQGSYNEQFF. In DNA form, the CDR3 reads TGTGCCAGCAGTCCCGGACAGGGGAGCTACAATGAGCAGTTCTTC.

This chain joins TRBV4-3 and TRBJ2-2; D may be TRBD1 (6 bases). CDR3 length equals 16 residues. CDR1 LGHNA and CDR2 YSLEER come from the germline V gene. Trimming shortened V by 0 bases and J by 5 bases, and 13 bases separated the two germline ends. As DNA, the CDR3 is TGCGCCAGCAGCCAAGACAGGGGAAGAAGTACCGGGGAGCTGTTTTTT. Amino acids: CASSQDRGRSTGELFF.

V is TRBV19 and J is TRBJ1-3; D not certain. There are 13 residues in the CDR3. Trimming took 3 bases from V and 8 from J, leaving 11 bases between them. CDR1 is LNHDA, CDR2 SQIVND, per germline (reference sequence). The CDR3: CASSIGPGDTIYF. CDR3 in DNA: TGTGCCAGTAGTATTGGTCCGGGAGACACCATATATTTT.

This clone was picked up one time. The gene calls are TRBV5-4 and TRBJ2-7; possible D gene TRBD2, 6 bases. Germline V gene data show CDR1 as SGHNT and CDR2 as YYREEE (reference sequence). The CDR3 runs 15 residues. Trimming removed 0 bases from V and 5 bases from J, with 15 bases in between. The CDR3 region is CASSLDRGVPDEQYF. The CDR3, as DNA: TGTGCCAGCAGCTTGGATCGCGGGGTGCCTGACGAGCAGTACTTC.

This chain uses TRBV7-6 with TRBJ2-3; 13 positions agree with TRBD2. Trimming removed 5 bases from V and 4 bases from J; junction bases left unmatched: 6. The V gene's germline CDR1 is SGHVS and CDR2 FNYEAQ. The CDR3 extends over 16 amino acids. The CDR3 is CASSRVLAGGPDTQYF. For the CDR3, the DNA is TGTGCCAGCAGCCGAGTACTAGCGGGGGGGCCAGATACGCAGTATTTT.

The CDR3 DNA is TGCGCCAGCAGCTTGACAGGGGCCTCTGGGGGGGAGCAGTACTTC. It encodes CASSLTGASGGEQYF. This sequence joins TRBV5-1 and TRBJ2-7; possibly TRBD1 for D (7 bases). Trimming stripped 1 base from V and 7 bases from J, with 18 bases between. This CDR3 is 15 amino acids long. Germline V CDR1 and CDR2: SGHRS, YFSETQ.

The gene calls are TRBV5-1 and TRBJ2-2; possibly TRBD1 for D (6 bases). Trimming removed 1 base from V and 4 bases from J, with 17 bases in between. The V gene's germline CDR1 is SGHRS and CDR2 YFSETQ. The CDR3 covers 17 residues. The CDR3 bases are TGCGCCAGCAGCTTGCCCACCGGGGCAGGGGTCACCGGGGAGCTGTTTTTT. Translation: CASSLPTGAGVTGELFF.

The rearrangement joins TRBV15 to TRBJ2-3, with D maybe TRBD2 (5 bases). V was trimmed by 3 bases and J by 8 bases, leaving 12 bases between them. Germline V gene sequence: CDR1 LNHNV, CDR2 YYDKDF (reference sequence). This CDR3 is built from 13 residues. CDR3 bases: TGTGCCACCAGCAGCGGAATCGGAGGTACGCAGTATTTT. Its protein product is CATSSGIGGTQYF.